These T cell receptor beta chains were read from a single sample in a study of spatial heterogeneity in lung cancer. Via MiXCR, TCRdb re-called the 5' RACE reads, giving one row per CDR3 protein. The table includes over 2,000 distinct CDR3 sequences, approximately 22% detected once. The sequencing here drew on lung tumor tissue, taken at surgery. The receptors shown here come from a male donor with early-stage non-small cell lung cancer. The CDR3 runs from the conserved cysteine through the conserved F or W. The D gene is left open where the match is weak. Rows may omit the clone size; those that give it use once, few, many or a size class.

TRBJ1-1 14 NA medium-sized TRBV6-5 TGTGCCAGCAGTTACGTTTCCCGGGACAAGGAAGCTTTCTTT CASSYVSRDKEAFF
TRBJ1-5 15 TRBD1 medium-sized TRBV20-1 TGCAGTGCACTTGGGACAGGTTCTAGCAATCAGCCCCAGCATTTT CSALGTGSSNQPQHF
TRBJ1-5 14 NA NA TRBV10-3 TGTGCCATCAGTGAGTCGCAGAGCAATCAGCCCCAGCATTTT CAISESQSNQPQHF
TRBJ1-1 14 NA many TRBV28 TGTGCCAGCAGCCTCCCCGAGGGGGGCACTGAAGCTTTCTTT CASSLPEGGTEAFF
TRBJ1-5 15 TRBD1 medium-sized TRBV20-1 TGCAGTGCTAGTGACTCACGACAGGGTAATCAGCCCCAGCATTTT CSASDSRQGNQPQHF
TRBJ1-6 19 TRBD1 NA TRBV4-2 TGTGCCAGCAGCCAAGTGACGACAGGCGCTCAGGGGGGGAGATCACCCCTCCACTTT CASSQVTTGAQGGRSPLHF
TRBJ1-6 14 NA many TRBV7-9 TGTGCCAGCAGCCTAGGACAGACCAGTTCACCCCTCCACTTT CASSLGQTSSPLHF
TRBJ1-2 16 TRBD1 few TRBV6-1 TGTGCCAGCAGTGAAAGGACAGGGGGCTTACACTATGGCTACACCTTC CASSERTGGLHYGYTF
TRBJ1-1 14 NA once TRBV6-1 TGTGCCAGCAGTGAAGAGGAAGAGGACACTGAAGCTTTCTTT CASSEEEEDTEAFF
TRBJ1-2 14 NA medium-sized TRBV27 TGTGCCAGCAGTTTACGTGGAGCAAACTATGGCTACACCTTC CASSLRGANYGYTF
TRBJ1-1 14 TRBD1 medium-sized TRBV5-1 TGCGCCAGCAGCTTCAGGACAGGCAACACTGAAGCTTTCTTT CASSFRTGNTEAFF
TRBJ2-1 12 NA NA TRBV7-9 TGTGCCAGCAGCCCCCTAGGGAATGAGCAGTTCTTC CASSPLGNEQFF
TRBJ2-2 16 NA NA TRBV12-3/TRBV12-4 TGTGCCAGCAGCCAGGTCGGACAGGGAGGGACCGGGGAGCTGTTTTTT CASSQVGQGGTGELFF
TRBJ1-4 18 TRBD1 medium-sized TRBV28 TGTGCCAGCAGTTTGCCTACCACAGGGGTTGTCACTAATGAAAAACTGTTTTTT CASSLPTTGVVTNEKLFF
TRBJ2-3 14 TRBD1 NA TRBV7-9 TGTGCCAGCAGCTTTACAGGGGTTGGAGATACGCAGTATTTT CASSFTGVGDTQYF
TRBJ2-3 13 TRBD2 medium-sized TRBV6-6 TGTGCCAGCTTAACCGGGGGGTCAGATACGCAGTATTTT CASLTGGSDTQYF
TRBJ1-1 15 NA medium-sized TRBV5-5 TGTGCCAGCAGCTTGGTTCACGGGGGGAACACTGAAGCTTTCTTT CASSLVHGGNTEAFF
TRBJ1-4 13 NA few TRBV3-1 TGTGCCAGCAGCCAAGGGACGGGGGAAAAACTGTTTTTT CASSQGTGEKLFF
TRBJ1-2 21 NA NA TRBV6-5 TGTGCCAGCAGGCCCTTAGGGCATTTCCGGGACTTATCAATGCCTAACTATGGCTACACCTTC CASRPLGHFRDLSMPNYGYTF
TRBJ1-1 11 NA many TRBV10-2 TGCGCCAGCGAGGGGGGTGGAACAGCTCGCTTT CASEGGGTARF
TRBJ2-3 16 NA many TRBV6-5 TGTGCCAGCAGTTACGGAGGGGGCATCGGGACAGATACGCAGTATTTT CASSYGGGIGTDTQYF
TRBJ2-3 19 TRBD2 many TRBV28 TGTGCCAGCAGTTTACGGTCCGGGACTAGCGGGGGGAGGACAGATACGCAGTATTTT CASSLRSGTSGGRTDTQYF
TRBJ2-3 15 NA NA TRBV6-5 TGTGCCAGCAGCCGATTCAGGGGAAAGGCAGATACGCAGTATTTT CASSRFRGKADTQYF
TRBJ1-1 12 NA NA TRBV10-2 TGCGCCAGCCGGGAAGGAAACACTGAAGCTTTCTTT CASREGNTEAFF
TRBJ1-2 16 TRBD1 many TRBV28 TGTGCCAGCAGTTCGTCCCGTGGGGACAGAATATATGGCTACACCTTC CASSSSRGDRIYGYTF